This is a list of T cell receptor beta chains from one sample in a study of cytomegalovirus exposure and HLA in healthy donors. The method was immunoSEQ multiplex PCR; TCRdb's version includes in-frame clones alone and lacks a portion of them. The table lists 150,000 to 200,000 clones, 86% of them singletons. Material for sequencing was PBMCs. These receptors originate from a woman between 18 and 29 years old in good health and CMV-seronegative. Each CDR3 is given with its conserved first and last residue. The order of the fields is V gene, D gene, J gene, clone size, CDR3 DNA, CDR3 protein. D genes are given only for firm matches. For some rows the clone size is stated as once, few or many, or as a class when expanded; others skip it.

V: TRBV27
D: TRBD2
J: TRBJ2-7
size: NA
DNA: TGTGCCAGCAGGGAGGGGACTAGCGGGAGCGGGGAGCAGTACTTC
CDR3: CASREGTSGSGEQYF

V: TRBV30
D: TRBD2
J: TRBJ2-1
size: NA
DNA: TGTGCCTGGAGTGCCGGACTAGCGGGAGGGCCGGAGGATGAGCAGTTCTTC
CDR3: CAWSAGLAGGPEDEQFF

V: TRBV6-5
D: TRBD1
J: TRBJ1-1
size: NA
DNA: TGTGCCAGCAGTTACCAGGGGGCGGAGACTGAAGCTTTCTTT
CDR3: CASSYQGAETEAFF

V: TRBV1
D: NA
J: TRBJ1-6
size: NA
DNA: TGCACCAGCATTTCAAGGGGGTGGAGTACGAATTCACCCCTCCACTTT
CDR3: CTSISRGWSTNSPLHF

V: TRBV15
D: TRBD1
J: TRBJ1-2
size: NA
DNA: TGTGCCACCAGCAGCGGGGGACAGATCTATGGCTACACCTTC
CDR3: CATSSGGQIYGYTF

V: TRBV6-5
D: NA
J: TRBJ1-2
size: NA
DNA: TGTGCCAGCAGGACCCAGGGTACCTACACCTTC
CDR3: CASRTQGTYTF

V: TRBV28
D: TRBD1
J: TRBJ2-7
size: NA
DNA: TGTGCCAGCAGTTTAATGAAACGGGACAGGACCTACGAGCAGTACTTC
CDR3: CASSLMKRDRTYEQYF

V: TRBV4-1
D: NA
J: TRBJ2-7
size: NA
DNA: TGCGCCAGCAGCCCCCTGGGGCCCTCCGAGCAGTACTTC
CDR3: CASSPLGPSEQYF

V: TRBV19
D: NA
J: TRBJ2-3
size: NA
DNA: TGTGCCAGTAGCTCAGGGGGGAGAAGCCCAGATACGCAGTATTTT
CDR3: CASSSGGRSPDTQYF

V: TRBV19
D: TRBD1
J: TRBJ2-6
size: NA
DNA: TGTGCCAGTAGCCTTACCGGGACAGTCAGCTCTGGGGCCAACGTCCTGACTTTC
CDR3: CASSLTGTVSSGANVLTF

V: TRBV7-9
D: NA
J: TRBJ1-2
size: NA
DNA: TGTGCCAGCAGCTTAGCTGGCAGCGAAGCTGGCTACACCTTC
CDR3: CASSLAGSEAGYTF

V: TRBV5-4
D: NA
J: TRBJ1-2
size: NA
DNA: TGTGCCAGCAGCCAGGACAGTAACTATGGCTACACCTTC
CDR3: CASSQDSNYGYTF

V: TRBV5-6
D: NA
J: TRBJ1-4
size: NA
DNA: TGTGCCAGCAGCTTGGGTGACAGGAGTAATGAAAAACTGTTTTTT
CDR3: CASSLGDRSNEKLFF

V: TRBV11-1
D: NA
J: TRBJ1-2
size: once
DNA: TGTGCCAGCAGGGAGGCGGCGGAGGGCTACACCTTC
CDR3: CASREAAEGYTF

V: TRBV5-4
D: TRBD2
J: TRBJ2-1
size: once
DNA: TGTGCCAGCAGCTTGCTGGGACTAGCGGGGCAGATGCAGTTCTTC
CDR3: CASSLLGLAGQMQFF

V: TRBV5-1
D: NA
J: TRBJ2-1
size: NA
DNA: TGCGCCAGCAGCGTACAGGGCATTAATGAGCAGTTCTTC
CDR3: CASSVQGINEQFF